This section outlines one TCR beta chain sequence together with its context. One end of the junction varies from germline; a read error may be responsible. This entry belongs to a study of blood T cell repertoires in COVID-19. The authors' processing: The authors estimated nucleated cell counts from reference gene primer amplification. Repertoires were generated with immunoSEQ multiplex PCR, while TCRdb's copy carries only in-frame clones and drops some. V and J calls and clone size are those listed in that table; D and trimming were worked out from the DNA. The sample shows 250,000 to 350,000 clones, approximately 88% of them seen only once. The Seattle patients, enrolled during active infection, were followed longitudinally. The CDR3 loop spans 16 amino acids. Per the germline V gene, CDR1 is SGHKS and CDR2 is YYEKEE (reference sequence).

The material sequenced was peripheral blood. The chain combines TRBV5-5 with TRBJ2-1; 9 bases line up with TRBD2. This sequence was found in a human donor with COVID-19, enrolled during active disease. The donor label of this sample is uncertain. The CDR3 loop is CASSSIAGDAYNEQFF. The CDR3 DNA sequence: TGTGCCAGCAGCTCCATAGCGGGAGACGCCTATAATGAGCAGTTCTTC.